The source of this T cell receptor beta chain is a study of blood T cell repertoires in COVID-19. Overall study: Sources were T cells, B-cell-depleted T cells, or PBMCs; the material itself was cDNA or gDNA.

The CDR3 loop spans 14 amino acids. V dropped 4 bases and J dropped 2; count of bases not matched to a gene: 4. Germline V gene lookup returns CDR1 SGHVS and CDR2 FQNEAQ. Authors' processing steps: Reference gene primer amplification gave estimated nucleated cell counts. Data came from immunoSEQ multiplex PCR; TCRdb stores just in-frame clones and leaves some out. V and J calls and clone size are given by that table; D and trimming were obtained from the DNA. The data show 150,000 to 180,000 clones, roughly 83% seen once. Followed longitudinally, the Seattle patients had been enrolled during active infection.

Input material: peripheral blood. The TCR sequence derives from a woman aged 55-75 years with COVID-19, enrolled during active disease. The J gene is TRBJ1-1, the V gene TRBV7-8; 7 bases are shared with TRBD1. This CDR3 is CASSSRTGNTEAFF. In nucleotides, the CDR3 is TGTGCCAGCAGCTCACGGACAGGAAACACTGAAGCTTTCTTT.